Listed here are 10 T cell receptor beta chains from one sample, sequenced in a study of blood T cell repertoires in COVID-19 (dated by TCRdb to the early 2020s). Library method: the immunoSEQ multiplex PCR assay. The immuneACCESS repertoire file appears here via TCRdb, limited to in-frame rearrangements. These files lack a portion of the clones; in checked studies, under half of the deficit traces to unresolved V genes, and the cause of the others is not known. This sample comprises more than 35,000 clones, nearly 90% of them detected only once. The ten largest clonotypes hold more than 5% of the sample. The material sequenced was peripheral blood. Every receptor here comes from a human donor in a cohort sampled during active COVID-19.

V and J are TRBV5-1 and TRBJ2-5, with a possible D match to TRBD2 (5 bases). The CDR3 is 13 residues long. V lost 5 bases and J lost 2, with 10 bases in between. Looked up from germline, CDR1 is SGHRS and CDR2 is YFSETQ. The CDR3 region has the DNA TGCGCCAGCAGGTTAGCGTCGCAAGAGACCCAGTACTTC. This translates into CASRLASQETQYF.

V gene TRBV2 combines with J gene TRBJ1-2, with D uncertain. The V end was cut by 5 bases, the J end by 4 bases, with 14 bases between. Germline-derived CDR1 and CDR2 are SNHLY and FYNNEI. The CDR3 extends over 14 amino acids. The CDR3 loop reads CASSQDWAGYGYTF. The CDR3 nucleotides are TGTGCCAGCAGTCAGGACTGGGCGGGCTATGGCTACACCTTC.

This chain uses TRBV7-6 with TRBJ1-1; D is undetermined. The CDR3 has 17 residues. From germline, CDR1 is SGHVS and CDR2 FNYEAQ. Trimming took off 5 bases at V and 4 bases at J, with 23 bases between the two ends. In nucleotides, the CDR3 is TGTGCCAGCAGCCCTGTAGAGGGCAACAAGGCGAGCACTGAAGCTTTCTTT. Encoded protein: CASSPVEGNKASTEAFF.

The rearrangement uses TRBV19 and TRBJ2-5; 10 nucleotides align to TRBD2. V was pared by 2 bases and J by 2 bases, with 17 bases of the junction left unmatched. The CDR3 spans 20 residues. Per the germline V gene, CDR1 is LNHDA and CDR2 is SQIVND (reference sequence). The DNA for the CDR3 is TGTGCCAGTAGTATATGTTCTAGCGGGAGCCCGACCCGGCTTCAAGAGACCCAGTACTTC. Translated, it gives CASSICSSGSPTRLQETQYF.

This rearrangement joins TRBV19 to TRBJ1-3; D unresolved. The J call may not be correct, given that the DNA end is closer to TRBJ2-2. CDR1 and CDR2 (germline): LNHDA, SQIVND (reference sequence). This CDR3 has 15 amino acids. In DNA, the CDR3 is TGTGCCAGTAGTATAGACCGATGGAACACCGGGGAGCTGTTTTTT. Amino acid sequence: CASSIDRWNTGELFF.

The rearrangement uses TRBV27 and TRBJ2-7; possible D gene TRBD2, 7 bases. Germline V gene data show CDR1 as MNHEY and CDR2 as SMNVEV (reference sequence). This CDR3 spans 14 amino acids. Trimming stripped 6 bases from V and 3 bases from J, with 15 bases between. The CDR3 DNA reads as TGTGCCAGCAGCCCACGGGGGGCGGTCTACGAGCAGTACTTC. Protein: CASSPRGAVYEQYF.

There are a few counts of this clone. This specimen includes other DNA sequences encoding the same CDR3. The chain has TRBV2 and TRBJ1-5; D might be TRBD1 (6 bases). This CDR3 has 14 amino acids. Trimming pared 2 bases from V and 4 bases from J, leaving 9 bases between. From germline, CDR1 is SNHLY and CDR2 FYNNEI. CDR3 in DNA: TGTGCCAGCAGTGAAAGGACAGAAAATCAGCCCCAGCATTTT. As protein: CASSERTENQPQHF.

The rearrangement joins TRBV15 to TRBJ1-5; a possible D gene is TRBD1 (5 bases). V was shortened by 0 bases and J by 7 bases, with 7 bases between the two germline ends. The CDR3 is 13 amino acids. CDR1 and CDR2 from the germline V gene are LNHNV and YYDKDF (reference sequence). The CDR3, as DNA: TGTGCCACCAGCAGAGATCAGGGACAGCCCCAGCATTTT. This codes for CATSRDQGQPQHF.

V is TRBV9 and J is TRBJ2-1, with 7 positions matching TRBD1. Trimming at V came to 1 base and at J to 2 bases, leaving 3 bases not matched to a gene. Germline CDR1 and CDR2: SGDLS and YYNGEE. This CDR3 spans 15 amino acids. CDR3 nucleotide sequence: TGTGCCAGCAGCGTATTAGGGGGCGCCTACAATGAGCAGTTCTTC. Amino acid sequence: CASSVLGGAYNEQFF.

V gene TRBV7-2 combines with J gene TRBJ2-3; 12 nucleotides align to TRBD2. Unmatched junction bases numbered 5, after V lost 1 base and J lost 0 bases. CDR1 is SGHTA, CDR2 FQGNSA, per germline. The CDR3 is 18 residues long. For the CDR3, the DNA is TGTGCCAGCAGCTTAGGGGCTAGCGGGGGGGGAAGCACAGATACGCAGTATTTT. This translates into CASSLGASGGGSTDTQYF.